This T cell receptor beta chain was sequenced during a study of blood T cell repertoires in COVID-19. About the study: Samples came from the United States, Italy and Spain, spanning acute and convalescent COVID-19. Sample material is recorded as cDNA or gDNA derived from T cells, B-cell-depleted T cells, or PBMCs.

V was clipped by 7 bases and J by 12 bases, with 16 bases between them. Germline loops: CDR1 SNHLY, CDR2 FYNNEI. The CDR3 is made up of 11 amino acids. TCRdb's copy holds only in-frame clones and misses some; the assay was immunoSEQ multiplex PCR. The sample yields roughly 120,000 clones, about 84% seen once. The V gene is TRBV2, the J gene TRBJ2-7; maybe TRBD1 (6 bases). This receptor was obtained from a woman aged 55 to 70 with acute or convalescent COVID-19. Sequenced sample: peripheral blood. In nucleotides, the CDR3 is TGTGCCAGCACCGGGACACCCGCCTGGTACGTC. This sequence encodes CASTGTPAWYV.